This T cell receptor beta chain was profiled in a study of sequential checkpoint blockade in melanoma. Study overall: Arm A got nivolumab then ipilimumab; arm B the reverse, 1:1. Maintenance nivolumab came after either treatment sequence.

Stated treatment: randomized to nivolumab then ipilimumab (arm A) or the reverse (arm B). No patient had prior DNA-damaging chemotherapy. From thawed PBMCs, live CD3+CD8+ cells negative for CD19 and CD56 were sorted. The CDR3 has 18 residues. V trimming: 2 bases; J trimming: 4 bases; junction bases outside the gene matches: 13. Germline V gene data show CDR1 as GTSNPN and CDR2 as SVGIG (reference sequence). TCRdb keeps only in-frame clones here, not all; method: immunoSEQ multiplex PCR. Among more than 25,000 clones listed, around 90% were seen once. V gene TRBV30 combines with J gene TRBJ2-2; TRBD2 matches at 10 bases. Here the sequenced sample was CD8+ T cells sorted from blood (inferred from file names), taken from a patient given nivolumab and ipilimumab in sequence. This clonotype was sampled from a human donor with melanoma. The CDR3 DNA sequence: TGTGCCTGGAGTCCCCCCGCAGCGGGAGGGCCTGGCACCGGGGAGCTGTTTTTT. Its translation: CAWSPPAAGGPGTGELFF.